The clone carrying this T cell receptor beta chain was seen a single time. Its antigen remains unknown. A roughly 120-subject validation cohort, separate from the approximately 610-subject first cohort, supplied the donors. The CDR3 is 18 amino acids. Germline CDR1 reads KGHSH; CDR2 reads LQKENI. Trimming left V 2 bases short and J 0 bases short, with 17 bases between. This record comes from a study of cytomegalovirus exposure and HLA in healthy donors. General study points: The authors enumerated under 200 TCR beta chains as linked to cytomegalovirus.

Generated by immunoSEQ multiplex PCR, the TCRdb table keeps only in-frame clones and is missing some. The repertoire includes roughly 260,000 clones, around nine tenths of them detected once, and approximately 2.5% sits in the top ten. The sequence derives from a man between 18 and 29 years old in good health and CMV-seronegative. The J gene is TRBJ2-1, the V gene TRBV18, with no clear D. The sequenced material came from PBMCs. In DNA, the CDR3 is TGTGCCAGCTCACCATCGGGTAGTCGCCGGAGCTCCTACAATGAGCAGTTCTTC. This sequence encodes CASSPSGSRRSSYNEQFF.